This TCR beta chain was recovered during a study of blood T cell repertoires in COVID-19. As for the study in general: Samples came from the United States, Italy and Spain, spanning acute and convalescent COVID-19.

Study processing details: Scientists estimated how many nucleated cells there were by amplifying reference gene primers. Sequencing used immunoSEQ multiplex PCR; TCRdb keeps in-frame clones, though not all of them. V and J calls and clone size are given by that table; D and trimming were obtained from the DNA. The sample has 200,000 to 300,000 clones; around 87% are singletons. Germline CDR1 and CDR2: SGHRS and YFSETQ. V was trimmed by 4 bases and J by 3 bases, leaving 9 bases between them. The CDR3 has 13 amino acids. This TCR was sampled from a woman aged 55-69 years with COVID-19, enrolled during active disease. The chain couples TRBV5-1 to TRBJ2-3, with TRBD2 as a possible D gene (6 bases). Material: peripheral blood. CDR3 sequence reads: CASSSGGTDTQYF. The CDR3 nucleotides read TGCGCCAGCAGCAGCGGAGGGACAGATACGCAGTATTTT.